This T cell receptor beta chain was sequenced for a study of T cells in Graves' hyperthyroidism and ophthalmopathy. Regarding the study as a whole: Most thyroid-expanded clonotypes above 0.001 were also found in blood.

Using RNA transcripts as the source, TCR beta CDR3 regions were amplified. TCR CDR3 underwent first-round RT-PCR with the HTBI primer set. MiXCR was run by TCRdb on the multiplex PCR reads, yielding one entry per CDR3 protein. The data contain some 530,000 distinct CDR3 sequences, approximately 23% of them singletons. V lost 5 bases to trimming and J lost 7 bases, with 15 bases between them. Germline CDR1 is SGHTA and CDR2 is FQGNSA. CDR3 length equals 14 residues. This clonotype was seen a few times. Its cognate antigen is unknown. Investigators excluded patients with uncontrolled infection, other autoimmune disease, pregnancy or lactation.

This receptor was taken from a woman between 65 and 79 years old with Graves' ophthalmopathy. The chain links TRBV7-2 to TRBJ1-5; possible D gene TRBD1, 6 bases. The sequenced sample was blood. The CDR3 loop reads CASSPTGPNQPQHF. CDR3 DNA sequence: TGTGCCAGCAGCCCAACAGGGCCCAACCAGCCCCAGCATTTT.